A selection of T cell receptor beta chains follows, all from one sample in a study of shared clonotypes between healthy human individuals. TCRdb keeps only in-frame clones here, not all; method: immunoSEQ multiplex PCR. The repertoire holds roughly 2,000,000 clones, with approximately 95% as singletons. The source material was naive CD8+ T cells sorted from blood. These receptors were taken from a man younger than 30 in good health. The CDR3 runs from the conserved cysteine through the conserved F or W. D genes are given only for firm matches. Rows give clone size only sometimes, using once, few, many, or a class for an expanded clone.

CDR3 DNA	CDR3 protein	V gene	clone size	J gene	D gene
TGTGCCAGCAGTTTTGGTGTCTGGCGGGAGGAGGGCAATGAGCAGTTCTTC	CASSFGVWREEGNEQFF	TRBV27	.	TRBJ2-1	TRBD2
TGTGCCAGCAGCTTAGTGGCCGAAAGTGTTGAGCAGTTCTTC	CASSLVAESVEQFF	TRBV7-2	.	TRBJ2-1	.
TGTGCCAGCAGCCCCCTAGGCACTGAAGCTTTCTTT	CASSPLGTEAFF	TRBV6-5	.	TRBJ1-1	.
TGTGCCAGCACCCACGGGACTAGCGGCTACAATGAGCAGTTCTTC	CASTHGTSGYNEQFF	TRBV27	.	TRBJ2-1	TRBD2
TGCGCCAGCAGCCAAGGCGCACAGGGCTCCTACGAGCAGTACTTC	CASSQGAQGSYEQYF	TRBV4-3	.	TRBJ2-7	.
TGTGCCAGCAGTGAAGGGAGCTCTGGAAACACCATATATTTT	CASSEGSSGNTIYF	TRBV2	few	TRBJ1-3	.
TGTGCCAGCAGGCCTCAGTGGGGCTATGGCTACACCTTC	CASRPQWGYGYTF	TRBV5-6	.	TRBJ1-2	.
TGTGCCAGCAGCTTAGAGGGGAACATTCAGTACTTC	CASSLEGNIQYF	TRBV7-9	.	TRBJ2-4	.
TGTGCCAGCAGCGAAGGGACTAGCGGGATCGATGAGCAGTTCTTC	CASSEGTSGIDEQFF	TRBV6-6	once	TRBJ2-1	TRBD2
TGCGCCAGCAGTGTGAACATGATTCTGACTGAAGCTTTCTTT	CASSVNMILTEAFF	TRBV10-2	.	TRBJ1-1	.
TGTGCCAGCAGCTTGGGGGTGGCAGGGGGTACAGATACGCAGTATTTT	CASSLGVAGGTDTQYF	TRBV5-6	.	TRBJ2-3	TRBD1
TGTGCCAGCAGCTTAGGGGGGGTCGAAGAGACCCAGTACTTC	CASSLGGVEETQYF	TRBV7-9	.	TRBJ2-5	.
TGTGCCAGCAGCCCCTCGGGGGAATCCTACGAGCAGTACTTC	CASSPSGESYEQYF	TRBV16	.	TRBJ2-7	.
TGTGCCAGCAGCTTGAGTCCAGGGCATTCACCCCTCCACTTT	CASSLSPGHSPLHF	TRBV5-4	.	TRBJ1-6	.
TGTGCCAGCAGTTTTTCTCCGATGGTCCTCGGACGGACCCAGTACTTC	CASSFSPMVLGRTQYF	TRBV28	.	TRBJ2-5	.
TGTGCCAGCAGCTGGCTCGGGAGCAGGGCAGATACGCAGTATTTT	CASSWLGSRADTQYF	TRBV11-2	.	TRBJ2-3	.
TGTGCCAGCAGTTACTCACAGGGGGCCTCTTCACCCCTCCACTTT	CASSYSQGASSPLHF	TRBV6-5	.	TRBJ1-6	TRBD1
TGTGCCAGCAGCTTAGGGCAGGGCGATGGCTACACCTTC	CASSLGQGDGYTF	TRBV7-6	.	TRBJ1-2	.
TGTGCCATCAGTGATCCGCAGGGGCCGAACACCGGGGAGCTGTTTTTT	CAISDPQGPNTGELFF	TRBV10-3	.	TRBJ2-2	.
TGTGCCAGCAGTGAAGCGCCGGCAGGGAGGTCGGATACGCAGTATTTT	CASSEAPAGRSDTQYF	TRBV6-1	.	TRBJ2-3	.
TGTGCCAGCCAGTGGACGGGGAACCTTTACGAGCAGTACTTC	CASQWTGNLYEQYF	TRBV28	.	TRBJ2-7	.
TGTGCCAGCAGGTACAGGGAGGACTACGAGCAGTACTTC	CASRYREDYEQYF	TRBV27	.	TRBJ2-7	.
TGTGCCAGCCGCCAGGGTAGCGGCTACGAGCAGTACTTC	CASRQGSGYEQYF	TRBV19	.	TRBJ2-7	.
TGTGCCAGCAGCCCCGGGACTAGCGGGAGGTGGGATGAGCAGTTCTTC	CASSPGTSGRWDEQFF	TRBV7-9	.	TRBJ2-1	TRBD2
TGCGCCAGCAGCCTGACCCGGGACAAAACCTACGAGCAGTACTTC	CASSLTRDKTYEQYF	TRBV5-1	.	TRBJ2-7	.
TGTGCCAGCAGTGATCAACAGGGAGGTTCACCCCTCCACTTT	CASSDQQGGSPLHF	TRBV6-1	.	TRBJ1-6	.
TGTGCCAGTAGTATTCCGCGTTGGGGGCGGACTGAAGCTTTCTTT	CASSIPRWGRTEAFF	TRBV19	.	TRBJ1-1	.
TGTGCCAGCAGTAGACAGGGGGCAGGAGAGACCCAGTACTTC	CASSRQGAGETQYF	TRBV6-1	once	TRBJ2-5	TRBD1
TGTGCCAGCAGCCAAACCGCGCAGGGGGCCTACGAGCAGTACTTC	CASSQTAQGAYEQYF	TRBV7-6	.	TRBJ2-7	TRBD1
TGTGCCAGCAGCCTGCCTGGACTGAAAGAGACCCAGTACTTC	CASSLPGLKETQYF	TRBV7-6	.	TRBJ2-5	.
TGTGCCAGTAGCGAAACAGGGGGAGATGAGACCCAGTACTTC	CASSETGGDETQYF	TRBV19	.	TRBJ2-5	TRBD1
TGCGCCAGCAGCCATTCGGCCGAGGGACTAGCGAAGTACGAGCAGTACTTC	CASSHSAEGLAKYEQYF	TRBV4-1	once	TRBJ2-7	TRBD2
TGTGCCAGCAGCCCCTTCGGGGGGCCGCACAATGAGCAGTTCTTC	CASSPFGGPHNEQFF	TRBV7-2	.	TRBJ2-1	.